In this sample, the clone carrying this T cell receptor beta chain turned up many times. TCRdb ran MiXCR on the 5' RACE reads and lists one entry per CDR3 protein. The repertoire holds 2,000 to 3,000 distinct CDR3 sequences, with about an eighth as singletons. Noted time point: sample taken at primary tumor resection. Germline CDR1 MNHNS, CDR2 SASEGT. Trimming removed 0 bases from V and 9 bases from J, with 12 bases in between. There are 13 residues in the CDR3. These data originate in a study of spatial heterogeneity in lung cancer. V usage is TRBV6-1 and J usage is TRBJ2-7; D call uncertain. This specimen consisted of normal lung tissue next to the tumor, obtained at surgery. This receptor was obtained from a female donor with early-stage non-small cell lung cancer. This chain's CDR3 is CASSEALDGRQYF. The CDR3 nucleotides read TGTGCCAGCAGTGAAGCGCTGGATGGTCGGCAGTACTTC.